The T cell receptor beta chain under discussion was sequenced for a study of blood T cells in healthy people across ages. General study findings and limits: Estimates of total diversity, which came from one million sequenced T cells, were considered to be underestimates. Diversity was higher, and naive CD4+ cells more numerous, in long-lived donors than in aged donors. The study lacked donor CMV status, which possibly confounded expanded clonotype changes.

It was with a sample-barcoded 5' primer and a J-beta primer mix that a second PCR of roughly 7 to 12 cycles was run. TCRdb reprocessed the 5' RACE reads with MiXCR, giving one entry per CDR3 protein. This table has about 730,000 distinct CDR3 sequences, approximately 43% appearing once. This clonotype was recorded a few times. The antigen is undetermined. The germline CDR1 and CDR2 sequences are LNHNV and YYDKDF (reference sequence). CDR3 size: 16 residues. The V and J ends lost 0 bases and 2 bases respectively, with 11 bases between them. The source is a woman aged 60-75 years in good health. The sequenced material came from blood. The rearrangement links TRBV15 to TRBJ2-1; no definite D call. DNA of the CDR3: TGTGCCACCAGCAGAGAGGGAAAGGGAACCTACAATGAGCAGTTCTTC. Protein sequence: CATSREGKGTYNEQFF.